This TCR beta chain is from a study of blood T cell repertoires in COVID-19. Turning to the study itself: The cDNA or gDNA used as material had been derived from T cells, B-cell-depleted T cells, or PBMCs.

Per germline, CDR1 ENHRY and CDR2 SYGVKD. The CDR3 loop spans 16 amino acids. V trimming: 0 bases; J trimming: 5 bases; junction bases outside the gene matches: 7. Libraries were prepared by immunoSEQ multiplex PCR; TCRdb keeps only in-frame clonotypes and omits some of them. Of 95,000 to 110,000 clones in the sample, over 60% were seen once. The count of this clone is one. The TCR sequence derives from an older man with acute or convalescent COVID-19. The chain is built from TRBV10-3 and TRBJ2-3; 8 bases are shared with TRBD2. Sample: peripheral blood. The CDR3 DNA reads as TGTGCCATCAGTGAGTCCGGAGGGCTAGCGGGAGATACGCAGTATTTT. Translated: CAISESGGLAGDTQYF.